This TCR beta chain comes out of a study of identical twins. The study's findings and limits: Partial confounding of zero-insertion analyses by invariant MAIT and iNKT cells was possible.

TCRdb recomputed calls from the 5' RACE reads with MiXCR, one row per CDR3 protein. The sample holds approximately 550,000 distinct CDR3 sequences; 20% to 25% are singletons and the top ten take 0.48%. CDR1 and CDR2 from the germline V gene are LGHDT and YNNKEL (reference sequence). The length of the CDR3 is 13 residues. V shed 0 bases and J shed 14 bases, with 15 bases lying between them. As to this clonotype: The target antigen is unknown.

This sample also appeared in a second study, on yellow fever vaccine responses in identical twins.

This sequence joins TRBV3-1 and TRBJ2-3, with D possibly being TRBD2 (5 bases). The sample comprised CD4+ T cells sorted from blood. This TCR was recovered from a woman under 30 in good health. The CDR3 DNA sequence: TGTGCCAGCAGCCAAGATAGTAGAGCGGTGGGGTATTTT. It codes for CASSQDSRAVGYF.